The 3 T cell receptor beta chains presented below share a single source sample, sequenced in a study of blood T cell repertoires in COVID-19. The data were produced by immunoSEQ multiplex PCR, yet TCRdb's version contains in-frame clones alone and is incomplete. The table includes some 76,000 clones, 90% detected once. The sample was peripheral blood. The source is a woman younger than 30 with acute or convalescent COVID-19.

This chain joins TRBV6-1 and TRBJ1-5, with 9 bases that match TRBD1. CDR3 length equals 18 residues. Trimming removed 2 bases from V and 0 bases from J; junction bases left unmatched: 8. CDR1 and CDR2 from the germline V gene are MNHNS and SASEGT. CDR3 sequence: CASSERDRAMYSNQPQHF. The CDR3 region has the DNA TGTGCCAGCAGTGAAAGGGACAGGGCCATGTATAGCAATCAGCCCCAGCATTTT.

The gene calls are TRBV7-9 and TRBJ2-1; 7 nucleotides match TRBD1. The CDR3 contains 14 residues. V was pared by 5 bases and J by 5 bases, with 6 bases of the junction left unmatched. Looked up from germline, CDR1 is SEHNR and CDR2 is FQNEAQ (reference sequence). The CDR3 nucleotides are TGTGCCAGCAGCCCCCGGGACAGAGACAATGAGCAGTTCTTC. Translated, it gives CASSPRDRDNEQFF.

The chain combines TRBV5-1 with TRBJ1-2, with D tentatively TRBD1 (5 bases). Germline CDR1 and CDR2: SGHRS and YFSETQ. V gave up 0 bases and J gave up 1 base, with 7 bases separating them. This CDR3 has 14 residues. The CDR3: CASSLGQGNYGYTF. CDR3 nucleotides: TGCGCCAGCAGCTTGGGGCAGGGTAACTATGGCTACACCTTC. Combining the CDR3 with reference TRBV5-1 and TRBJ1-2 gives the whole variable domain KAGVTQTPRYLIKTRGQQVTLSCSPISGHRSVSWYQQTPGQGLQFLFEYFSETQRNKGNFPGRFSGRQFSNSRSEMNVSTLELGDSALYLCASSLGQGNYGYTFGSGTRLTVV.